This T cell receptor beta chain was obtained from a study of blood T cells in healthy people across ages. Study-wide results and limits: Estimates of total diversity, which came from one million sequenced T cells, were considered to be underestimates. There were more naive CD4+ cells and higher diversity in long-lived donors than in aged donors.

The CDR3 consists of 13 residues. Germline CDR1 is SQVTM and CDR2 is ANQGSEA. V was clipped by 4 bases and J by 3 bases; unmatched bases: 5. It was with a sample-barcoded 5' primer and a J-beta primer mix that a second PCR of roughly 7 to 12 cycles was run. TCRdb independently ran MiXCR on the 5' RACE reads; one entry per CDR3 protein. The sample comprises 600,000 or so distinct CDR3 sequences, 25% to 35% of which are singletons, and around 16% rests with the top ten. Points on this clonotype: The antigen remains undetermined.

Specimen: blood. The sequence derives from a woman over 75 in good health. This chain links TRBV29-1 with TRBJ1-1; 7 nucleotides line up with TRBD1. CDR3 bases: TGCAGCGTTGGGGACAGACAGGACACTGAAGCTTTCTTT. Protein product: CSVGDRQDTEAFF.